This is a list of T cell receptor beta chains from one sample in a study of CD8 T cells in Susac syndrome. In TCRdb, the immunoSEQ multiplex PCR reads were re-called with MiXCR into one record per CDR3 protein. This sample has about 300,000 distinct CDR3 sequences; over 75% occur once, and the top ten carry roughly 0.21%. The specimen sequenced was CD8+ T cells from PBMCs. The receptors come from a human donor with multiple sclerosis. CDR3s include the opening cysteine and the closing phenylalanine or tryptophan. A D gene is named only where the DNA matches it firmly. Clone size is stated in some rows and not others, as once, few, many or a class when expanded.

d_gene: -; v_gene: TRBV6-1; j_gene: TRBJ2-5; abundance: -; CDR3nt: TGTGCCAGACCCATAACGGGCCGGGTTGGGTCTTTTCAAGAGACCCAGTACTTC; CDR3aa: CARPITGRVGSFQETQYF
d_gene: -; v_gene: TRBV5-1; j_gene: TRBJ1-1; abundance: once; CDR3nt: TGCGCCAGCAGCTTGTGGGCACAGGACGGGTACACTGAAGCTTTCTTT; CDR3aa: CASSLWAQDGYTEAFF
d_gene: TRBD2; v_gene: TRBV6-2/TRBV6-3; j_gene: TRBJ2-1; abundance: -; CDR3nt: TGTGCCAGCAGCCGGCGAGTGCGGGAGTTAAGCAATGAGCAGTTCTTC; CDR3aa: CASSRRVRELSNEQFF
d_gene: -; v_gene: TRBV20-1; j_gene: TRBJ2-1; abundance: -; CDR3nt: TGCAGTGCTAGAAGCCCGGACGAGTACAATGAGCAGTTCTTC; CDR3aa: CSARSPDEYNEQFF
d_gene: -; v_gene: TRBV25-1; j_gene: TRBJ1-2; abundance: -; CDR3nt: TGTGCCAGCAGCCCTAGGGAGAGTAATGATGGCTACACCTTC; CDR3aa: CASSPRESNDGYTF
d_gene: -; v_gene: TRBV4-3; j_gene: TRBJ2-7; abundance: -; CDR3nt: TGCGCCAGCAGCCAAGGCACGGGGTTCTCCTACGAGCAGTACTTC; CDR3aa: CASSQGTGFSYEQYF
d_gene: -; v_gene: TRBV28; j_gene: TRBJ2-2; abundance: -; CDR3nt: TGTGCCAGCAGTTTTGGCCTCGTGGGGGCGAACACCGGGGAGCTGTTTTTT; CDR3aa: CASSFGLVGANTGELFF
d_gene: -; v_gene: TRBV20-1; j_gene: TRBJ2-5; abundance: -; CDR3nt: TGCAGTGCTAGAGATCTAGAGGGGGTGATAGAGACCCAGTACTTC; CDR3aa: CSARDLEGVIETQYF
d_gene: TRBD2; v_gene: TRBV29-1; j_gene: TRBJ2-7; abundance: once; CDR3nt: TGCAGCGCCGTTTTCGTAGGGCTAGCGGCCTCCTACGAGCAGTACTTC; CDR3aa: CSAVFVGLAASYEQYF
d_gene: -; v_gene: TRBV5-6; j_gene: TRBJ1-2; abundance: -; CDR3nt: TGTGCCAGCAGCCTGCCGCAGGCGGCCTCTGATGGCTACACCTTC; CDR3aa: CASSLPQAASDGYTF
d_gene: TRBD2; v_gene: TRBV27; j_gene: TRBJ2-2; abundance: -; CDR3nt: TGTGCCAGCAGTCCTGGACTAGCGGGAGTCACCGGGGAGCTGTTTTTT; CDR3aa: CASSPGLAGVTGELFF
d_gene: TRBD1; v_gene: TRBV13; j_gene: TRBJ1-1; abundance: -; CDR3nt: TGTGCCAGCAGCCGGCAGGGGGAAGGGGAGGAGAAAGCTTTCTTT; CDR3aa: CASSRQGEGEEKAFF
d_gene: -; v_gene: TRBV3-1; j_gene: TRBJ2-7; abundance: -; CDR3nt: TGTGCCAGCAGCCAAGAAGGTGGCCAGCGGCCCTCCGGCGAGCAGTACTTC; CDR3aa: CASSQEGGQRPSGEQYF
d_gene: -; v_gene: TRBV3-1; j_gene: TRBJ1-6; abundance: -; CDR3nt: TGTGCCAGCAGCCCTGCCCCCTGGGGAAATTCACCCCTCCACTTT; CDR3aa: CASSPAPWGNSPLHF
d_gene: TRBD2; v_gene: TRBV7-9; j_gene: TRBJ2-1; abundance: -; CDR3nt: TGTGCCAGCAGCATAGGGACTAGCGGGAGGACCAGTGAGCAGTTCTTC; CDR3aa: CASSIGTSGRTSEQFF
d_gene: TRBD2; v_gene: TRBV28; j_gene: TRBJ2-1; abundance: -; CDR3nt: TGTGCCAGCAGCCCCGCGGAGCGGGAGATTCTGATACGCGGTGAGCAGTTCTTC; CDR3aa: CASSPAEREILIRGEQFF
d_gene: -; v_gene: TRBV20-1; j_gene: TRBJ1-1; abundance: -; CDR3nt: TGCAGTGCTAGAGTCGCAGACAGGCCGAACACTGAAGCTTTCTTT; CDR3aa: CSARVADRPNTEAFF
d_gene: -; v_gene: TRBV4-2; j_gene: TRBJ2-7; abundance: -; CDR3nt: TGTGCCAGCAGCGGGCAAAGGGACAACTCCTACGAGCAGTACTTC; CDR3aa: CASSGQRDNSYEQYF
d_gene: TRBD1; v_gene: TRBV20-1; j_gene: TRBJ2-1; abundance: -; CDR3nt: TGCAGTGCTAGAGATTGGGGACAGACGTACAATGAGCAGTTCTTC; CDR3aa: CSARDWGQTYNEQFF
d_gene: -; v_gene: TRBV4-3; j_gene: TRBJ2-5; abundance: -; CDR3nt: TGCGCCAGCAGCCAAGATTTGCTTGGCAGCCAAGGTATCGAGACCCAGTACTTC; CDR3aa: CASSQDLLGSQGIETQYF
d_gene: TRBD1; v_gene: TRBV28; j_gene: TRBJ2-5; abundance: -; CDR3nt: TGTGCCAGCAGTTTAGCAGGGGGTGTGGAGACCCAGTACTTC; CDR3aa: CASSLAGGVETQYF